This T cell receptor beta chain appears in the sequencing data of a study of T-cell reconstitution after alpha-beta-depleted transplantation in children. General observations from the study: T-cell counts and diversity at one year post-transplant came mainly from newly produced T cells. There were reportedly several hundred expanded graft clones from which alpha-beta T cells came about two months after transplant.

A library of TCRbeta sequences, prepared with unique molecular identifiers, was generated. A single record per CDR3 protein comes from TCRdb applying MiXCR to the PCR reads. The data contain 200,000 or so distinct CDR3 sequences, just under 6.5% of them singletons. Concerning this clonotype itself: The antigen is undetermined.

V was pared by 4 bases and J by 0 bases, with 13 bases of the junction left unmatched. The length of the CDR3 is 18 residues. The input for sequencing was PBMCs, taken before TCRalphabeta/CD19-depleted stem cell transplant. The clonotype originates from a girl under three years old with combined immunodeficiency, due to receive a stem cell transplant. The chain joins TRBV23-1 to TRBJ1-2; TRBD1 matches 8 bases. TRBV23-1 is reported as an ORF; its role is uncertain. The chain's CDR3 is CASSPRPQGASSNYGYTF. CDR3 nucleotide sequence: TGCGCCAGCAGTCCCCGGCCTCAGGGGGCTTCGTCTAACTATGGCTACACCTTC.